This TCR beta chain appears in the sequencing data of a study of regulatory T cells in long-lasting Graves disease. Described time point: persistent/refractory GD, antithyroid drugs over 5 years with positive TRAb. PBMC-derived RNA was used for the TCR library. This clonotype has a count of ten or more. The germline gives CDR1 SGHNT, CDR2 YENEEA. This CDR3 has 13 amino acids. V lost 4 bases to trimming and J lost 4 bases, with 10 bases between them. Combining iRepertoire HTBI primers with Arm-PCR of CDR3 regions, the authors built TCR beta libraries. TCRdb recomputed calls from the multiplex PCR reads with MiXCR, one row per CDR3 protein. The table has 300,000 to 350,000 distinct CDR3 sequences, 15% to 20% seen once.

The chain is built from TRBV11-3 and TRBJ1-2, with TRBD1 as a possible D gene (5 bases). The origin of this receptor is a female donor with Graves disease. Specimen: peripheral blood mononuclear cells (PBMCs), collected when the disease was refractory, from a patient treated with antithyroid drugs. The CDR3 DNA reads TGTGCCAGCAGCTCGGGACGGTTCTATGGCTACACCTTC. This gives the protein CASSSGRFYGYTF. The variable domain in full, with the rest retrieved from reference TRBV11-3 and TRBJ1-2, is EAGVVQSPRYKIIEKKQPVAFWCNPISGHNTLYWYLQNLGQGPELLIRYENEEAVDDSQLPKDRFSAERLKGVDSTLKIQPAELGDSAVYLCASSSGRFYGYTFGSGTRLTVV.